The 6 T cell receptor beta chains presented below share a single source sample, sequenced in a study of blood T cells in healthy people across ages. Through a sample-barcoded 5' primer and a J-beta primer mix, a second PCR was run for about 6 to 12 cycles. TCRdb reprocessed the 5' RACE reads via MiXCR and lists one record per CDR3 protein. In the table there are 1,100,000 or so distinct CDR3 sequences, 40% to 45% of which are singletons. The sequenced sample consisted of blood. Source of these receptors: an older woman in good health.

This clonotype was seen at least ten times. This chain links TRBV29-1 with TRBJ2-4; 7 bases are a match to TRBD2. CDR1 SQVTM and CDR2 ANQGSEA come from the germline V gene. This CDR3 region has 12 residues. The ends lost 4 bases at V and 9 bases at J; junction bases unmatched: 6. CDR3 bases: TGCAGCGTTGCGCGGGAGACGGGCATTCAGTACTTC. Its translation: CSVARETGIQYF.

The J gene is TRBJ1-4, the V gene TRBV6-2 or TRBV6-3, with TRBD1 matching 9 bases. The CDR3 extends over 15 amino acids. With V trimmed by 2 bases and J by 8 bases, 6 bases remained unmatched. Germline V lookup: CDR1 MNHEY, CDR2 SVGEGT. DNA of the CDR3: TGTGCCAGCAGTTACAAACAGGGGGCGGGAGAAAAACTGTTTTTT. Translation: CASSYKQGAGEKLFF.

There are many counts of this clonotype. V gene TRBV29-1 combines with J gene TRBJ1-1, with a weak D call TRBD1 (5 bases). The CDR3 sequence is 15 residues long. Germline V CDR1 and CDR2: SQVTM, ANQGSEA. Trimming left V 7 bases short and J 5 bases short, with 23 bases between. CDR3 sequence: CSAVAQGAIRTEAFF. CDR3 bases: TGCAGCGCCGTCGCTCAGGGCGCAATCCGGACTGAAGCTTTCTTT. Drawing the rest from reference TRBV29-1 and TRBJ1-1, the complete variable domain is SAVISQKPSRDICQRGTSLTIQCQVDSQVTMMFWYRQQPGQSLTLIATANQGSEATYESGFVIDKFPISRPNLTFSTLTVSNMSPEDSSIYLCSAVAQGAIRTEAFFGQGTRLTVV.

This clonotype was seen a few times. The chain uses TRBV7-8 and TRBJ2-7; 9 bases map to TRBD1. The CDR3 sequence is 17 residues long. The germline V gene has CDR1 SGHVS and CDR2 FQNEAQ. After removal of 0 bases from V and 1 base from J, the junction contained 7 bases not matched to a gene. DNA for the CDR3: TGTGCCAGCAGCTTAGCCCTGGGACAGGGAATTTCCTACGAGCAGTACTTC. This translates into CASSLALGQGISYEQYF.

This clonotype was detected only once. The rearrangement links TRBV11-2 to TRBJ2-6; 7 bases match TRBD2. The CDR3 contains 18 residues. The V segment lost 4 bases and the J segment 1 base; nucleotides outside the gene matches: 10. Germline CDR1 SGHAT, CDR2 FQNNGV. The CDR3 DNA reads as TGTGCCAGCAGCTCAACCGGAACTAGCGTTTCTGGGGCCAACGTCCTGACTTTC. Translated, it gives CASSSTGTSVSGANVLTF. Full variable domain (missing parts from reference TRBV11-2 and TRBJ2-6): EAGVAQSPRYKIIEKRQSVAFWCNPISGHATLYWYQQILGQGPKLLIQFQNNGVVDDSQLPKDRFSAERLKGVDSTLKIQPAKLEDSAVYLCASSSTGTSVSGANVLTFGAGSRLTVL.

This clonotype was detected only a few times. The V gene is TRBV5-1, the J gene TRBJ2-3; D is unclear. Germline-derived CDR1 and CDR2 are SGHRS and YFSETQ. The V and J ends lost 4 bases and 4 bases respectively, with 19 bases between them. There are 16 residues in the CDR3. The CDR3 protein is CASSAGLSHRPDTQYF. CDR3 sequence (DNA): TGCGCCAGCAGCGCCGGGCTTAGTCATCGCCCAGATACGCAGTATTTT.